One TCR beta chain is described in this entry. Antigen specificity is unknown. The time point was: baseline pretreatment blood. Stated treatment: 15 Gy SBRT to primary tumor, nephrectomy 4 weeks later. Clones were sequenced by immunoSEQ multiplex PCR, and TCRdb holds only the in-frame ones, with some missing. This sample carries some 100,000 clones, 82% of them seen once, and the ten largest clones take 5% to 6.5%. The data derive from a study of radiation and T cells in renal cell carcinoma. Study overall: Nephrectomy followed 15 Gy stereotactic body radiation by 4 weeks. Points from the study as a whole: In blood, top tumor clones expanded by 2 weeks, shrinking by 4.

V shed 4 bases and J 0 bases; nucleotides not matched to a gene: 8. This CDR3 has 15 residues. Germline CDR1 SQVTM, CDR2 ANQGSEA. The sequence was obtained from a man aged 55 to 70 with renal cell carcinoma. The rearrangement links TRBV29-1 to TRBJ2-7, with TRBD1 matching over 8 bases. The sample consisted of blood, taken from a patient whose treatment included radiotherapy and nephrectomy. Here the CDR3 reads CSVGGDRTSSYEQYF. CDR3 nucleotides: TGCAGCGTTGGGGGGGACAGGACGAGCTCCTACGAGCAGTACTTC.